This T cell receptor beta chain was documented in a study of T cell repertoires in cytomegalovirus infection. Overall study: A matching HLA type, together with CMV infection, was signaled by public TCR beta signatures.

TCRdb re-derived calls from the reads in MiXCR, one entry per CDR3 protein. The repertoire holds around 230,000 distinct CDR3 sequences, 6% to 8% seen once, with under 7% in the top ten. Findings and caveats of the study: HLA-C-restricted CMV clonotypes gave the most frequent clonotype in two of eight donors. Carriers of CMV plus the relevant HLA were identified by cumulative public TCR beta family frequency.

Per germline, CDR1 LNHDA and CDR2 SQIVND (reference sequence). Losses at the gene ends were 6 bases for V and 1 base for J; bases not matched to a gene: 11. The CDR3 runs 16 residues. At least ten counts were recorded for this clonotype. Its antigen is unknown. V is TRBV19 and J is TRBJ1-1; 7 bases map to TRBD1. Input material: PBMCs. This clonotype was obtained from a human donor in good health (CMV status not recorded). Some clones in this sample may be carry-over from other donors' samples. The CDR3 is CASSEASRTGNTEAFF. The CDR3 DNA is TGTGCCAGTAGCGAAGCTTCACGGACAGGGAACACTGAAGCTTTCTTT.